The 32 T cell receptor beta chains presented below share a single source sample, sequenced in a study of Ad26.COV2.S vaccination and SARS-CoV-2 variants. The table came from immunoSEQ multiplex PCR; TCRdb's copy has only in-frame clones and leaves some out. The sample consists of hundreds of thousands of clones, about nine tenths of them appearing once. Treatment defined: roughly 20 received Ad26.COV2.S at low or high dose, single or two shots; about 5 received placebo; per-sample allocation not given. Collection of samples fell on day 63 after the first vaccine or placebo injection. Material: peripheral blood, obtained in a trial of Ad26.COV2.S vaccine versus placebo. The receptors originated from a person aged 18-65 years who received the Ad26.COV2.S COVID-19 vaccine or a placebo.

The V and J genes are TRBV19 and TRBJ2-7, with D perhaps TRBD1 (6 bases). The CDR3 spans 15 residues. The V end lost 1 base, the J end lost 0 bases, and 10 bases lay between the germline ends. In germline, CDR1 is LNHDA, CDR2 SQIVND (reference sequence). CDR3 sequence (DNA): TGTGCCAGTAGTATAGTCAGGGGAAGCTCCTACGAGCAGTACTTC. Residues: CASSIVRGSSYEQYF.

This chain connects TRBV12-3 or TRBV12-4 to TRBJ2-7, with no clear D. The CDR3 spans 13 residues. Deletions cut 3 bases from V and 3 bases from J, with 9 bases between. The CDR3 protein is CASSLELHYEQYF. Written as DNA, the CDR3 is TGTGCCAGCAGTTTGGAACTCCACTACGAGCAGTACTTC.

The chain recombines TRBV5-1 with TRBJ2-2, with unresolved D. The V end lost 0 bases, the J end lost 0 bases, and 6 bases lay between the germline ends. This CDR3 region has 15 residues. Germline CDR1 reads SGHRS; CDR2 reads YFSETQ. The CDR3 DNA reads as TGCGCCAGCAGCTTGGGCTACCCGAACACCGGGGAGCTGTTTTTT. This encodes CASSLGYPNTGELFF.

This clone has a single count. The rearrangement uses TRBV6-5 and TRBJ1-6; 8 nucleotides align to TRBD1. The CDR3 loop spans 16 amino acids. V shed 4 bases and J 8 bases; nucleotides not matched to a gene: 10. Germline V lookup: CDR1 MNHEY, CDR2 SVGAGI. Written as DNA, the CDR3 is TGTGCCAGCAGTTTACAGGGGGGGATTGGGGATTCACCCCTCCACTTT. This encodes CASSLQGGIGDSPLHF.

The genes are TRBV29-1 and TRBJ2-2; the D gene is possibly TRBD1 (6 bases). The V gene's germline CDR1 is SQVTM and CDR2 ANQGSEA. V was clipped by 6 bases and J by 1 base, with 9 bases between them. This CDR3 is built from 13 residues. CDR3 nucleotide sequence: TGCAGCGTATTGACAGGGAACACCGGGGAGCTGTTTTTT. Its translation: CSVLTGNTGELFF.

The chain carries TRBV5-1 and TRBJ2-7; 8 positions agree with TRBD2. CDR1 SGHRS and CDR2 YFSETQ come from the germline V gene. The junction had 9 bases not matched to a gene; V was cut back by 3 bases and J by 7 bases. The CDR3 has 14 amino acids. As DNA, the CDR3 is TGCGCCAGCAGCTATACGGGAGGGCCGAGAGAGCAGTACTTC. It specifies CASSYTGGPREQYF.

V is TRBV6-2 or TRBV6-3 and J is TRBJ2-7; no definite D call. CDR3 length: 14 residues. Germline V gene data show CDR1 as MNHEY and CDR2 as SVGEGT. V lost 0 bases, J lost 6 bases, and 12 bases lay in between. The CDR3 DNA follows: TGTGCCAGCAGTTACTCGTACACCCTTTTCGAGCAGTACTTC. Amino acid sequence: CASSYSYTLFEQYF.

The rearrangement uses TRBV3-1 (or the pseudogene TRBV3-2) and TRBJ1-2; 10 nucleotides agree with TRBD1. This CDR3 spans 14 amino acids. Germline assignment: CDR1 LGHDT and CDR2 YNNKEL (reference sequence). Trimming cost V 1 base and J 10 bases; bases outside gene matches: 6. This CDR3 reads CASSQGGTGVTYTF. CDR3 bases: TGTGCCAGCAGCCAAGGTGGGACAGGGGTTACCTACACCTTC.

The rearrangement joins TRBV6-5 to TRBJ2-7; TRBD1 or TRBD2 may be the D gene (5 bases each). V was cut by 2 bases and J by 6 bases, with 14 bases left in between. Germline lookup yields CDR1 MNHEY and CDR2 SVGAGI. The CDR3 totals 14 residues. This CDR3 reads CASSYGTANGEQYF. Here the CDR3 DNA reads TGTGCCAGCAGTTACGGGACCGCAAACGGCGAGCAGTACTTC.

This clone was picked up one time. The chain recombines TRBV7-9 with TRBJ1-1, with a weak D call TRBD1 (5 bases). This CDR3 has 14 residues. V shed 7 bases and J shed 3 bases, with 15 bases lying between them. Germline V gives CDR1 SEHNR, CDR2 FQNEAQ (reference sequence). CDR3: CASTFWGEHTEAFF. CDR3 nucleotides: TGTGCCAGCACCTTTTGGGGGGAACACACTGAAGCTTTCTTT.

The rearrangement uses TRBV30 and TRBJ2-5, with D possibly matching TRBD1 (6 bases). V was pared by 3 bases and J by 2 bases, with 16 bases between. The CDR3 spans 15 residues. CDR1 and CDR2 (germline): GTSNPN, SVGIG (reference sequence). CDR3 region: CAWRGKDRKQETQYF. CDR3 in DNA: TGTGCCTGGAGAGGTAAGGACAGAAAGCAAGAGACCCAGTACTTC.

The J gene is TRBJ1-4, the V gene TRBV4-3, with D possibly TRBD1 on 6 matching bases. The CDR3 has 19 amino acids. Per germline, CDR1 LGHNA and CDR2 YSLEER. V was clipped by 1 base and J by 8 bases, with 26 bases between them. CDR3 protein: CASSQGLWTAQTSGEKLFF. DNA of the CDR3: TGCGCCAGCAGCCAAGGGCTTTGGACAGCGCAAACCTCGGGGGAAAAACTGTTTTTT.

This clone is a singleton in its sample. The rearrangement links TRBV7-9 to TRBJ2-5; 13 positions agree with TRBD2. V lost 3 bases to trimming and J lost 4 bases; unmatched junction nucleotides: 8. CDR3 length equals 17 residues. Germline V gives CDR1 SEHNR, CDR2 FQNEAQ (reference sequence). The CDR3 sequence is CASSFPTSGRAVETQYF. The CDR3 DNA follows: TGTGCCAGCAGCTTCCCTACTAGCGGGAGGGCGGTAGAGACCCAGTACTTC.

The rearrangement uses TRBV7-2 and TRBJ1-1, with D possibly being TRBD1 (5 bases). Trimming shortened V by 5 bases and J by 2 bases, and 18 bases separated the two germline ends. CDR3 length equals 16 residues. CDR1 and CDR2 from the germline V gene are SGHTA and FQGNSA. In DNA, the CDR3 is TGTGCCAGCAGCGGCCTCATTACGGGACTCAACACTGAAGCTTTCTTT. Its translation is CASSGLITGLNTEAFF.

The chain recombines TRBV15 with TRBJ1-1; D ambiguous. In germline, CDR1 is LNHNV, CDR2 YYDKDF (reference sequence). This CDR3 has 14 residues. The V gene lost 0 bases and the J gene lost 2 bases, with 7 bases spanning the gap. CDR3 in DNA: TGTGCCACCAGCAGAGACAGCGTAAACACTGAAGCTTTCTTT. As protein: CATSRDSVNTEAFF.

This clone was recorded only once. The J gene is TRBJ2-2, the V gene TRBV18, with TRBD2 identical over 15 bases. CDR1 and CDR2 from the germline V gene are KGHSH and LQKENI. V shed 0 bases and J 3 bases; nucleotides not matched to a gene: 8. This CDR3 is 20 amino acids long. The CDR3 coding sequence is TGTGCCAGCTCACCACCGAAAGGAGGACTAGCGGGAGGGTACACCGGGGAGCTGTTTTTT. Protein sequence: CASSPPKGGLAGGYTGELFF.

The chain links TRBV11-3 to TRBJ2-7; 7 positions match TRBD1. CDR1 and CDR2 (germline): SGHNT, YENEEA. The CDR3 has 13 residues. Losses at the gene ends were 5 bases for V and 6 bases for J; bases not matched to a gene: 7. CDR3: CASSQGVTGEQYF. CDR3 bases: TGTGCCAGCAGCCAGGGGGTGACAGGCGAGCAGTACTTC.

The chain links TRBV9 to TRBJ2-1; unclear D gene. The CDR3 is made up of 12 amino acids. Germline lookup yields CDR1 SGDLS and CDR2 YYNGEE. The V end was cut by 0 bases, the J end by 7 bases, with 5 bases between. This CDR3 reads CASSVARNEQFF. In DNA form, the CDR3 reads TGTGCCAGCAGCGTAGCTAGAAATGAGCAGTTCTTC.

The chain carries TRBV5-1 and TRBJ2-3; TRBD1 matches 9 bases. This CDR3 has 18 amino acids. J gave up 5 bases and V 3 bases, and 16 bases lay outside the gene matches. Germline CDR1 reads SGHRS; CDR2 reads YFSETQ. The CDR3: CASSSNPLTGGFVDTQYF. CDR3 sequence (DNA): TGCGCCAGCAGCTCGAACCCGCTGACAGGGGGATTTGTAGATACGCAGTATTTT.

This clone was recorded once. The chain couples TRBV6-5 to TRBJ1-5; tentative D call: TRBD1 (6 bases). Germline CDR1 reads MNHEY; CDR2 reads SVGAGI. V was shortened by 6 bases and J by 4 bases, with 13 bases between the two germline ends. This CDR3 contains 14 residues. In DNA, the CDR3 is TGTGCCAGCAGCCGTCAGGGGATTAATCAGCCCCAGCATTTT. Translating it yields CASSRQGINQPQHF.

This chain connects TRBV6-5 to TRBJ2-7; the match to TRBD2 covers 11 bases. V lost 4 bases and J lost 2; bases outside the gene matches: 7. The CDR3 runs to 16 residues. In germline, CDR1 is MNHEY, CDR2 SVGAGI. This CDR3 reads CASSSSGTSGTYEQYF. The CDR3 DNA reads TGTGCCAGCAGTTCCTCGGGGACTAGCGGTACCTACGAGCAGTACTTC.

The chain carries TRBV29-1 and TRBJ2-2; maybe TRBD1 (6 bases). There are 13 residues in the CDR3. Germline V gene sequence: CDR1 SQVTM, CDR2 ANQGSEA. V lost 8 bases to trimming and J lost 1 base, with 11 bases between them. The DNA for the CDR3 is TGCAGCCTGTTGGACAGGAACACCGGGGAGCTGTTTTTT. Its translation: CSLLDRNTGELFF.

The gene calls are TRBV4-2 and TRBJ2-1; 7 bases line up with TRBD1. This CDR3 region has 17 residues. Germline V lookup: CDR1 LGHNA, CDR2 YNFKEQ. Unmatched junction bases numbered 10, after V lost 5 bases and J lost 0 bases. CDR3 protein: CASSTTDRQSSYNEQFF. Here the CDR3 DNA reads TGTGCCAGCAGCACGACGGACAGGCAGAGCTCCTACAATGAGCAGTTCTTC.

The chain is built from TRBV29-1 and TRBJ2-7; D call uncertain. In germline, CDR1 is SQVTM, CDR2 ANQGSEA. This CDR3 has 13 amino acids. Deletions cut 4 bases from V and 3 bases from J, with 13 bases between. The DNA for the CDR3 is TGCAGCGTTGTTTTACCCAACAGCTACGAGCAGTACTTC. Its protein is CSVVLPNSYEQYF.

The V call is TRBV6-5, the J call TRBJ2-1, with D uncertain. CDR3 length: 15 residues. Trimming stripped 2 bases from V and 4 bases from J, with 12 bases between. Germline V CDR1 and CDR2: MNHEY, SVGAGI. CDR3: CASSYGGGAYNEQFF. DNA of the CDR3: TGTGCCAGCAGTTACGGTGGCGGCGCATACAATGAGCAGTTCTTC.

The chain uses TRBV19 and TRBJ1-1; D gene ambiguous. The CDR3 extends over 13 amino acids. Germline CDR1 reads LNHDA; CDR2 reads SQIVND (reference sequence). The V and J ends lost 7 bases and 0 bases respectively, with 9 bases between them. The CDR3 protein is CASTKRVNTEAFF. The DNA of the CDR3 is TGTGCCAGTACCAAGAGGGTGAACACTGAAGCTTTCTTT.

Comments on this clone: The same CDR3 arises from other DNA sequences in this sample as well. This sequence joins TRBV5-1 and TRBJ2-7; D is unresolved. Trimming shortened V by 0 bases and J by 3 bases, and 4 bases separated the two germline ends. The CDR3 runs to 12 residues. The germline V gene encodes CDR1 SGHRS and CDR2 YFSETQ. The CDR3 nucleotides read TGCGCCAGCAGCTTGGATGGCTACGAGCAGTACTTC. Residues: CASSLDGYEQYF.

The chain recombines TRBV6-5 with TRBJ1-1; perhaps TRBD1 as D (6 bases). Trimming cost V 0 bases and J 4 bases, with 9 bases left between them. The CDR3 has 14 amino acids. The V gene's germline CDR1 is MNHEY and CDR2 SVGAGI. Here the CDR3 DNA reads TGTGCCAGCAGTTACTCGACAGGTACCACTGAAGCTTTCTTT. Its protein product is CASSYSTGTTEAFF.

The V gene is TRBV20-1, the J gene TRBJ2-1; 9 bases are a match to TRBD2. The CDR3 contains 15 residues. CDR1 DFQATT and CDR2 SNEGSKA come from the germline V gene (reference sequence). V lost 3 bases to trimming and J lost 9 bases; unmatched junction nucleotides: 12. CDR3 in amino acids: CSASGVARREGEQFF. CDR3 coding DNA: TGCAGTGCTAGTGGGGTAGCTCGGCGGGAGGGTGAGCAGTTCTTC.

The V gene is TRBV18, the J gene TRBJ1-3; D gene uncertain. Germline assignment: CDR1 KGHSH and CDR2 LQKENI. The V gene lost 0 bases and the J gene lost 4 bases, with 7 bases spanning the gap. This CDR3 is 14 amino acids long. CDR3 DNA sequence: TGTGCCAGCTCACCACCGGGGAACGGAAACACCATATATTTT. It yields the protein CASSPPGNGNTIYF. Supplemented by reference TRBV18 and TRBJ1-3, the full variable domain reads NAGVMQNPRHLVRRRGQEARLRCSPMKGHSHVYWYRQLPEEGLKFMVYLQKENIIDESGMPKERFSAEFPKEGPSILRIQQVVRGDSAAYFCASSPPGNGNTIYFGEGSWLTVV.

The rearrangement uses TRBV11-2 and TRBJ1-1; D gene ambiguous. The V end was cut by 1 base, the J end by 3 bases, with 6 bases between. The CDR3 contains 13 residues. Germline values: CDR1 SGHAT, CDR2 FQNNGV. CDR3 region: CASSLAGDTEAFF. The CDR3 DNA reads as TGTGCCAGCAGCTTAGCGGGTGACACTGAAGCTTTCTTT.

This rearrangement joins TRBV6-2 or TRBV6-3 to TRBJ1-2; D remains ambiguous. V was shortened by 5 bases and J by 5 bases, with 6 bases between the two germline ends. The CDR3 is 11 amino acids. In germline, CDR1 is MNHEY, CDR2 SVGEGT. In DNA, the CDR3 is TGTGCCAGCAGTGGGCTGTATGGCTACACCTTC. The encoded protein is CASSGLYGYTF.